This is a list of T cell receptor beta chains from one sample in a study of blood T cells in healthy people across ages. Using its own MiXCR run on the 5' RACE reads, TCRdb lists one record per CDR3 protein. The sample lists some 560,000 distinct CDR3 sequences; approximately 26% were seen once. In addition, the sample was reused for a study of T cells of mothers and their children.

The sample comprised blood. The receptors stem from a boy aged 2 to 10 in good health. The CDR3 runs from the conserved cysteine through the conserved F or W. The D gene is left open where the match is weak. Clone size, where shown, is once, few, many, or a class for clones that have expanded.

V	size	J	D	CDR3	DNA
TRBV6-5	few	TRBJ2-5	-	CASSLQGRETQYF	TGTGCCAGCAGCCTACAGGGAAGAGAGACCCAGTACTTC
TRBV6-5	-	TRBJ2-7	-	CASSASGSRGEQYF	TGTGCCAGCAGCGCCTCCGGCTCTCGAGGCGAGCAGTACTTC
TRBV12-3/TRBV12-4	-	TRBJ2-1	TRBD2	CAGSLSGVVDEQFF	TGTGCCGGCAGTTTGAGCGGGGTTGTCGATGAGCAGTTCTTC
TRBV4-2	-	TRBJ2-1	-	CASSESTSSHNEQFF	TGTGCCAGCAGCGAGTCGACTAGTTCCCACAATGAGCAGTTCTTC
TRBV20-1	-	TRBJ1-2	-	CSAQTPPGYTF	TGCAGTGCCCAGACCCCCCCTGGCTACACCTTC
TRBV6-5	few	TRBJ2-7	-	CASSASDSYEQYF	TGTGCCAGCAGTGCGTCCGACAGCTACGAGCAGTACTTC
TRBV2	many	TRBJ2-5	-	CASSVWETQYF	TGTGCCAGCAGTGTTTGGGAGACCCAGTACTTC
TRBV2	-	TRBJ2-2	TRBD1	CASTDPTGESRTGELFF	TGTGCCAGCACTGACCCCACAGGGGAATCGCGTACCGGGGAGCTGTTTTTT
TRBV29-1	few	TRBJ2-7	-	CSVESADYEQSF	TGCAGCGTTGAATCGGCAGATTACGAGCAGTCCTTC
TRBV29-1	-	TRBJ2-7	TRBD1	CSVAGTGIAYEQYF	TGCAGCGTTGCCGGGACAGGGATCGCCTACGAGCAGTACTTC
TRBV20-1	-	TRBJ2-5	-	CSARDLRSLETQYF	TGCAGTGCTAGAGATCTGCGAAGCTTGGAGACCCAGTACTTC
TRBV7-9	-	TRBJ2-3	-	CASSFRDIDTDTQYF	TGTGCCAGCAGCTTCCGGGACATAGACACAGATACGCAGTATTTT
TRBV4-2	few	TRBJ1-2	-	CASSQDRSGRAGLGGYTF	TGTGCCAGCAGTCAAGATCGATCGGGGCGCGCAGGCCTGGGAGGCTACACCTTC
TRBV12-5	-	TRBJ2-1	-	CASSRERSYNEQFF	TGTGCTAGTTCCCGGGAGCGCTCCTACAATGAGCAGTTCTTC
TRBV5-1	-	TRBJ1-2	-	CASSLDSGHYGYTF	TGCGCCAGCAGCCTCGACTCAGGACACTATGGCTACACCTTC
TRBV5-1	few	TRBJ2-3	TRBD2	CASSWGAGGNTDTQYF	TGCGCCAGCAGCTGGGGAGCGGGGGGAAACACAGATACGCAGTATTTT
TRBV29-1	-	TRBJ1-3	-	CSVELSGNTIYF	TGCAGCGTTGAACTCTCTGGAAACACCATATATTTT
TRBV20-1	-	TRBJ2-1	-	CSARDPNRLGNEQFF	TGCAGTGCTAGAGATCCAAATCGGCTGGGGAATGAGCAGTTCTTC
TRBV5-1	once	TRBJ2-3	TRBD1	CASSLDRGQDTQYF	TGCGCCAGCAGCCTGGACAGGGGGCAAGATACGCAGTATTTT
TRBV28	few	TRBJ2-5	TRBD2	CASSSPSSGGLYQETQYF	TGTGCCAGCAGTTCCCCTTCCAGCGGGGGCCTGTACCAAGAGACCCAGTACTTC
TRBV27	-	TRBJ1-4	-	CASSLSGLNEKLFF	TGTGCCAGCAGTTTATCGGGGTTAAATGAAAAACTGTTTTTT
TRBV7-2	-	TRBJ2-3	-	CASSLGGYFPDTQYF	TGTGCCAGCAGCTTAGGCGGATATTTCCCAGATACGCAGTATTTT
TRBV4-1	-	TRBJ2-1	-	CASSHQNEAYNEQFF	TGCGCCAGCAGCCACCAAAATGAGGCCTACAATGAGCAGTTCTTC
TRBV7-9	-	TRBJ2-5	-	CASSSSPGLTQYF	TGTGCCAGCAGTTCTAGCCCTGGGTTGACCCAGTACTTC
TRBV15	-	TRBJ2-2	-	CATSREDTAPGELFF	TGTGCCACCAGCAGAGAGGACACCGCTCCCGGGGAGCTGTTTTTT
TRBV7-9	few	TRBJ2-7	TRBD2	CASSAGLAAFYEQYF	TGTGCCAGCAGCGCGGGACTAGCGGCTTTCTACGAGCAGTACTTC
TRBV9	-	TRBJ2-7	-	CASSAGDSYAQYF	TGTGCCAGCAGCGCGGGCGATTCCTACGCGCAGTACTTC
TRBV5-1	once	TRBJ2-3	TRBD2	CASSQGLESSTDTQYF	TGCGCCAGCAGCCAGGGACTAGAGTCTAGCACAGATACGCAGTATTTT
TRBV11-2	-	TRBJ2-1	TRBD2	CASSLGGGVHGNEQFF	TGTGCCAGCAGCTTAGGGGGGGGAGTCCACGGGAATGAGCAGTTCTTC
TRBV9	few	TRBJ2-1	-	CASSVGIGGQFF	TGTGCCAGCAGCGTAGGCATTGGTGGGCAGTTCTTC
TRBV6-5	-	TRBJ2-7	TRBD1	CASSSYGTGKHEQYF	TGTGCCAGTAGTTCATACGGGACAGGGAAACACGAGCAGTACTTC
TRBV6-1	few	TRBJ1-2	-	CASRRVQGSYGYTF	TGTGCCAGCAGAAGGGTCCAGGGTTCCTATGGCTACACCTTC
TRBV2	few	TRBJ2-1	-	CASSLRTGYNEQFF	TGTGCCAGCAGTTTACGGACCGGTTACAATGAGCAGTTCTTC
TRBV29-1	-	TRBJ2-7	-	CSVELGGDTESEQYF	TGCAGCGTTGAATTGGGAGGGGACACGGAATCCGAGCAGTACTTC
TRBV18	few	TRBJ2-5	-	CASSPPQLQETQYF	TGTGCCAGCTCACCACCGCAACTACAAGAGACCCAGTACTTC
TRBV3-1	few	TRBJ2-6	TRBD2	CASSQEDGGRANGANVLTF	TGTGCCAGCAGCCAAGAGGACGGCGGGAGGGCCAACGGGGCCAACGTCCTGACTTTC
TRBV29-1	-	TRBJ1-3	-	CSVATPGNTIYF	TGCAGCGTTGCCACTCCCGGAAACACCATATATTTT
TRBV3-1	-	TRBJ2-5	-	CASSRTLQETQYF	TGTGCCAGCAGCCGTACCCTCCAAGAGACCCAGTACTTC
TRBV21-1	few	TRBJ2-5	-	CASSKALAAVGPNFQETQYF	TGTGCCAGCAGCAAAGCGCTAGCGGCGGTGGGGCCAAATTTCCAAGAGACCCAGTACTTC
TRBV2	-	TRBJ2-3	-	CASSVSGGVTGTQYF	TGTGCCAGCAGCGTATCTGGGGGAGTCACAGGTACGCAGTATTTT
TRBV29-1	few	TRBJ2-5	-	CSVDWGVKETQYF	TGCAGCGTTGACTGGGGGGTGAAAGAGACCCAGTACTTC
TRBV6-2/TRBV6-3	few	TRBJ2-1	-	CASSSTEFEQFF	TGTGCCAGCAGTTCAACAGAGTTTGAGCAGTTCTTC
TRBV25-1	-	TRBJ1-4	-	CASSGFSGWTNEKLFF	TGTGCCAGCAGTGGTTTCTCGGGTTGGACTAATGAAAAACTGTTTTTT
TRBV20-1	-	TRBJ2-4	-	CSAYTGFEAKNIQYF	TGCAGTGCTTATACAGGTTTTGAGGCCAAAAACATTCAGTACTTC
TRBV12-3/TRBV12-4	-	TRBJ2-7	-	CASSLTYLVYEQYF	TGTGCCAGCAGTTTAACCTACCTCGTCTACGAGCAGTACTTC
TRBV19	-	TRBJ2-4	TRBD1	CASSLTGSAKNIQYF	TGTGCCAGTAGCCTGACAGGGTCAGCCAAAAACATTCAGTACTTC
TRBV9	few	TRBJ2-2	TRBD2	CAPLRKASGGEGELFF	TGTGCCCCCCTAAGAAAGGCTAGCGGGGGGGAAGGGGAGCTGTTTTTT
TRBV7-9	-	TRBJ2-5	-	CASSQRLFRPGETQYF	TGTGCCAGCAGCCAGCGCCTTTTCCGACCGGGGGAGACCCAGTACTTC
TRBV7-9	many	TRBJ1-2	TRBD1	CASSLAGGQTGQDYTF	TGTGCCAGCAGCTTAGCGGGTGGCCAGACAGGGCAGGACTACACCTTC
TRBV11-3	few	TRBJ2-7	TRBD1	CAGSPGGTGTYEQYF	TGTGCCGGCAGCCCGGGCGGGACAGGGACCTACGAGCAGTACTTC
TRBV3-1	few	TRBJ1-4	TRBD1	CASSQVTGAERSEKLFF	TGTGCCAGCAGCCAAGTGACAGGGGCGGAAAGGAGTGAAAAACTGTTTTTT
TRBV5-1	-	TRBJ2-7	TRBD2	CASSRWTSGSDEQYF	TGCGCCAGCAGTCGCTGGACTAGCGGGAGCGACGAGCAGTACTTC
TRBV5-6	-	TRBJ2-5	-	CASSLGPGGTQYF	TGTGCCAGCAGCTTGGGGCCAGGAGGGACCCAGTACTTC